This T cell receptor (beta chain) was captured by sequencing in a study of T cell repertoires in cytomegalovirus infection. Study information: Indications came from public TCR beta signatures; they pointed to CMV infection and to a matching HLA type.

Points on this clonotype: Being one base from a much bigger clone, this may be a read error. No conserved phenylalanine or tryptophan is present at the end of the CDR3, so a read error is the likely explanation.

TCRdb analysed the reads with MiXCR anew, one entry per CDR3 protein. This table has more than 500,000 distinct CDR3 sequences, approximately 16% appearing once. This CDR3 has 13 amino acids. Germline loops: CDR1 MNHNY, CDR2 SVGAGI (reference sequence). The V gene lost 0 bases and the J gene lost 6 bases, with 9 bases spanning the gap. Material: CD8+ T cells from PBMCs. The sequence came from a human donor in good health (CMV status not recorded). Some clones in this sample may be carry-over from other donors' samples. V gene TRBV6-6 combines with J gene TRBJ2-7, with D maybe TRBD2 (6 bases). In DNA, the CDR3 is TGTGCCAGCAGTTACTCGACTAGTTTCGAGCAGTACCTC. This sequence encodes CASSYSTSFEQYL.